Following are 28 T cell receptor beta chains from one sample sequenced in a study of cytomegalovirus exposure and HLA in healthy donors. Primers: 60 Vbeta forward and 13 Jbeta reverse. Here immunoSEQ multiplex PCR was the method, and the copy in TCRdb shows in-frame clones only, minus some. The sample consists of 65,000 to 95,000 clones, around 78% of them appearing once. Input material: PBMCs. The receptors were gathered from a male donor in good health and CMV-seropositive.

V is TRBV10-1 and J is TRBJ2-2; D is perhaps TRBD2 (5 bases). CDR1 is WNHNN, CDR2 SYGVQD, per germline (reference sequence). V lost 11 bases, J lost 0 bases, and 7 bases lay in between. The CDR3 has 12 residues. The CDR3 DNA reads TGCGCCTCCGGGGCGAACACCGGGGAGCTGTTTTTT. It encodes CASGANTGELFF.

V gene TRBV18 combines with J gene TRBJ1-2; TRBD1 agrees at 10 bases. V gave up 3 bases and J gave up 0 bases; unmatched junction bases: 1. The CDR3 sequence is 15 residues long. Per the germline V gene, CDR1 is KGHSH and CDR2 is LQKENI. The CDR3 bases are TGTGCCAGCTCACCGGGACAGGGGCCTAACTATGGCTACACCTTC. Protein: CASSPGQGPNYGYTF.

This clone showed up just once. The chain joins TRBV5-4 to TRBJ1-1; no definite D call. Germline-derived CDR1 and CDR2 are SGHNT and YYREEE (reference sequence). The length of the CDR3 is 14 residues. V gave up 0 bases and J gave up 1 base, with 7 bases separating them. The CDR3 loop is CASSLEQPNTEAFF. The CDR3 coding sequence is TGTGCCAGCAGCTTGGAACAGCCGAACACTGAAGCTTTCTTT.

This clone was recorded a few times. This chain uses TRBV25-1 with TRBJ1-4; TRBD1 aligns across 7 bases. Germline V gives CDR1 MGHDK, CDR2 SYGVNS. After removal of 4 bases from V and 8 bases from J, the junction contained 13 bases not matched to a gene. The CDR3 loop spans 16 amino acids. The CDR3: CASSAIRQGGREKLFF. CDR3 nucleotide sequence: TGTGCCAGCAGTGCAATTAGACAGGGCGGTCGGGAAAAACTGTTTTTT. The full variable domain, completed using reference TRBV25-1 and TRBJ1-4, is EADIYQTPRYLVIGTGKKITLECSQTMGHDKMYWYQQDPGMELHLIHYSYGVNSTEKGDLSSESTVSRIRTEHFPLTLESARPSHTSQYLCASSAIRQGGREKLFFGSGTQLSVL.

This chain links TRBV7-9 with TRBJ1-2; D gene unclear. V dropped 0 bases and J dropped 3 bases, with 14 bases sitting between them. This CDR3 is built from 16 residues. CDR1 SEHNR and CDR2 FQNEAQ come from the germline V gene (reference sequence). The CDR3 region is CASSLATPTSHYGYTF. The CDR3 region has the DNA TGTGCCAGCAGCTTAGCAACCCCCACTTCCCACTATGGCTACACCTTC.

The rearrangement joins TRBV6-5 to TRBJ1-4, with D possibly matching TRBD1 (6 bases). The V gene's germline CDR1 is MNHEY and CDR2 SVGAGI. Trimming took 2 bases from V and 8 from J, leaving 18 bases between them. The CDR3 is made up of 16 amino acids. The CDR3, as DNA: TGTGCCAGCAGTTACGGATCCGGGACACAACACGAAAAACTGTTTTTT. Its translation is CASSYGSGTQHEKLFF.

This chain joins TRBV15 and TRBJ1-4; TRBD1 aligns across 7 bases. The germline V gene has CDR1 LNHNV and CDR2 YYDKDF (reference sequence). The CDR3 is made up of 16 amino acids. The ends lost 1 base at V and 0 bases at J; junction bases unmatched: 2. In DNA form, the CDR3 reads TGTGCCACCAGCAGAGGGCAGGGGGCAACTAATGAAAAACTGTTTTTT. It encodes CATSRGQGATNEKLFF.

The genes are TRBV6-1 and TRBJ2-7, with 8 nucleotides matching TRBD1. This CDR3 spans 14 amino acids. V was pared by 4 bases and J by 8 bases, with 10 bases of the junction left unmatched. Looked up from germline, CDR1 is MNHNS and CDR2 is SASEGT. The CDR3 protein is CASSVGQGVGKQYF. The DNA of the CDR3 is TGTGCCAGCAGTGTCGGACAGGGTGTAGGGAAGCAGTACTTC.

The chain recombines TRBV30 with TRBJ1-1; no firm D call. The germline V gene has CDR1 GTSNPN and CDR2 SVGIG (reference sequence). The V gene lost 4 bases and the J gene lost 1 base, with 7 bases spanning the gap. The CDR3 has 12 amino acids. CDR3 nucleotide sequence: TGTGCCTGGATGGCCAGGAACACTGAAGCTTTCTTT. Translating gives CAWMARNTEAFF.

The chain joins TRBV4-1 to TRBJ2-5, with D possibly matching TRBD1 (5 bases). Trimming removed 1 base at V and 2 bases at J, with 8 bases between. The CDR3 extends over 14 amino acids. Per the germline V gene, CDR1 is MGHRA and CDR2 is YSYEKL. The CDR3 sequence is CASSQGGHQETQYF. DNA of the CDR3: TGCGCCAGCAGCCAAGGAGGACATCAAGAGACCCAGTACTTC.

The rearrangement links TRBV5-6 to TRBJ2-1; the match to TRBD1 covers 12 bases. The trim removed 4 bases at V and 10 bases at J, leaving 9 bases unmatched. CDR3 length equals 15 residues. CDR1 is SGHDT, CDR2 YYEEEE, per germline. The CDR3, as DNA: TGTGCCAGCAGCGTGGGACAGGGGGCCTACTCAGAGCAGTTCTTC. Encoded protein: CASSVGQGAYSEQFF.

CDR3 residues: CASRSLSIADTQYF. CDR3 DNA sequence: TGTGCCAGCAGATCCTTAAGTATAGCAGATACGCAGTATTTT. The chain links TRBV27 to TRBJ2-3, with D hard to call. Germline assignment: CDR1 MNHEY and CDR2 SMNVEV (reference sequence). The CDR3 spans 14 residues. Between the trimmed V and J ends, which lost 6 bases and 4 bases, there was a span of 14 bases.

This chain uses TRBV9 with TRBJ2-7; tentatively, D is TRBD2 (5 bases). There are 15 residues in the CDR3. Germline-derived CDR1 and CDR2 are SGDLS and YYNGEE. The ends were cut back, 4 bases at V and 4 bases at J, with 18 bases in the middle. The CDR3 sequence: CASSILPGSSYEQYF. DNA of the CDR3: TGTGCCAGCAGCATCCTCCCGGGGAGCTCATACGAGCAGTACTTC. The full variable domain, in which reference TRBV9 and TRBJ2-7 provide the parts outside the CDR3, is DSGVTQTPKHLITATGQRVTLRCSPRSGDLSVYWYQQSLDQGLQFLIQYYNGEERAKGNILERFSAQQFPDLHSELNLSSLELGDSALYFCASSILPGSSYEQYFGPGTRLTVT.

The chain employs TRBV28 and TRBJ2-2; tentative D call: TRBD2 (5 bases). Trimming stripped 4 bases from V and 4 bases from J, with 16 bases between. The CDR3 covers 16 residues. The germline V gene has CDR1 MDHEN and CDR2 SYDVKM. CDR3 DNA: TGTGCCAGCAGTTCCCAGCGGAGGCGGAGCACCGGGGAGCTGTTTTTT. This encodes CASSSQRRRSTGELFF.

The chain carries TRBV6-5 and TRBJ2-1; 10 bases agree with TRBD1. The CDR3 runs 14 residues. CDR1 and CDR2 (germline): MNHEY, SVGAGI. J was trimmed by 9 bases and V by 6 bases; bases with no gene match: 8. CDR3 bases: TGTGCCAGCAGATTACCGGGACAGGGGTCTGAGCAGTTCTTC. Amino acid sequence: CASRLPGQGSEQFF.

The J gene is TRBJ2-4, the V gene TRBV23-1; weak D call: TRBD2 (6 bases). TRBV23-1 is an open reading frame, and its role is uncertain. The CDR3 has 16 amino acids. Trimming took 0 bases from V and 9 from J, leaving 18 bases between them. The CDR3 protein is CASSQSGRRLEVIQYF. CDR3 nucleotides: TGCGCCAGCAGTCAATCGGGTCGCAGACTAGAGGTCATTCAGTACTTC.

The chain has TRBV10-3 and TRBJ1-4; 7 nucleotides match TRBD1. After removal of 11 bases from V and 5 bases from J, the junction contained 20 bases not matched to a gene. The CDR3 runs 17 residues. Germline V gene data show CDR1 as ENHRY and CDR2 as SYGVKD. CDR3 coding DNA: TGTGCCTCAGGGGCTTCAGGATTGGGACAGCAAAATGAAAAACTGTTTTTT. It yields the protein CASGASGLGQQNEKLFF.

This chain uses TRBV5-1 with TRBJ2-7, with D possibly being TRBD2 (5 bases). Germline CDR1 and CDR2: SGHRS and YFSETQ. V was cut by 1 base and J by 1 base, with 9 bases left in between. CDR3 length: 14 residues. The chain's CDR3 is CASSLTGMSYEQYF. CDR3 nucleotide sequence: TGCGCCAGCAGCTTGACGGGGATGTCCTACGAGCAGTACTTC.

In the case of this clone: At one of its ends the junction is not consistent with the germline gene, which may arise from a read error. The V gene is TRBV19, the J gene TRBJ1-4; D remains ambiguous. The CDR3 spans 18 residues. CDR1 is LNHDA and CDR2 is SQIVND in the germline V gene (reference sequence). The CDR3 here is CAISATGIILGSGEKLFF. The CDR3 coding sequence is TGTGCCATTAGTGCAACCGGGATAATCCTGGGAAGTGGAGAAAAACTGTTTTTT. Drawing the rest from reference TRBV19 and TRBJ1-4, the complete variable domain is DGGITQSPKYLFRKEGQNVTLSCEQNLNHDAMYWYRQDPGQGLRLIYYSQIVNDFQKGDIAEGYSVSREKKESFPLTVTSAQKNPTAFYLCAISATGIILGSGEKLFFGSGTQLSVL.

The V gene is TRBV2, the J gene TRBJ2-7; D is undetermined. The CDR3 contains 13 residues. The ends were cut back, 2 bases at V and 6 bases at J, with 11 bases in the middle. Germline V gene lookup returns CDR1 SNHLY and CDR2 FYNNEI. CDR3 in DNA: TGTGCCAGCAGTGAACCATTTAACAGCGAGCAGTACTTC. Its translation: CASSEPFNSEQYF.

This sequence joins TRBV10-3 and TRBJ2-2; 7 bases are a match to TRBD2. Germline lookup yields CDR1 ENHRY and CDR2 SYGVKD. This CDR3 has 15 amino acids. Losses at the gene ends were 3 bases for V and 8 bases for J; bases not matched to a gene: 9. In DNA, the CDR3 is TGTGCCATCAGTGACCGGACTAGTTTCTCGGGGGAGCTGTTTTTT. This codes for CAISDRTSFSGELFF.

This chain links TRBV7-9 with TRBJ1-2; 12 positions agree with TRBD1. The V gene end was trimmed by 4 bases and the J gene end by 4 bases; junction bases not matched to a gene: 7. The CDR3 is 16 residues long. Per the germline V gene, CDR1 is SEHNR and CDR2 is FQNEAQ (reference sequence). For the CDR3, the DNA is TGTGCCAGCAGCTACGGGACAGGGGGCGCAAGCTATGGCTACACCTTC. This translates into CASSYGTGGASYGYTF.

The chain combines TRBV5-6 with TRBJ2-3; a possible D gene is TRBD2 (7 bases). The CDR3 is made up of 16 amino acids. CDR1 and CDR2 from the germline V gene are SGHDT and YYEEEE. The V end lost 3 bases, the J end lost 4 bases, and 18 bases lay between the germline ends. CDR3: CASSSDFRGGPDTQYF. As DNA, the CDR3 is TGTGCCAGCAGCTCCGATTTTAGGGGGGGCCCAGATACGCAGTATTTT.

This chain connects TRBV15 to TRBJ1-2, with a weak D call TRBD1 (5 bases). This CDR3 is built from 14 residues. Per germline, CDR1 LNHNV and CDR2 YYDKDF (reference sequence). V lost 1 base to trimming and J lost 10 bases, with 16 bases between them. The chain's CDR3 is CATSRVDSDRVYTF. The CDR3 DNA is TGTGCCACCAGCAGAGTTGACAGCGATAGGGTCTACACCTTC. Together with reference TRBV15 and TRBJ1-2, the CDR3 gives the full variable domain: DAMVIQNPRYQVTQFGKPVTLSCSQTLNHNVMYWYQQKSSQAPKLLFHYYDKDFNNEADTPDNFQSRRPNTSFCFLDIRSPGLGDTAMYLCATSRVDSDRVYTFGSGTRLTVV.

The chain links TRBV7-9 to TRBJ2-7; 9 bases align to TRBD1. CDR1 SEHNR and CDR2 FQNEAQ come from the germline V gene (reference sequence). The CDR3 length is 17 residues. V was clipped by 5 bases and J by 6 bases; unmatched bases: 17. The CDR3 DNA reads as TGTGCCAGCAGCGAGAAACGACCGGGACAGGGTTTTTTCGAGCAGTACTTC. Amino acid sequence: CASSEKRPGQGFFEQYF.

The genes are TRBV7-9 and TRBJ2-7; possibly TRBD2 for D (6 bases). The germline V gene has CDR1 SEHNR and CDR2 FQNEAQ (reference sequence). The length of the CDR3 is 13 residues. Trimming pared 4 bases from V and 0 bases from J, leaving 7 bases between. The CDR3 nucleotides read TGTGCCAGCAGCTGGGAGGACTCCTACGAGCAGTACTTC. Protein sequence: CASSWEDSYEQYF.

The chain combines TRBV29-1 with TRBJ2-7; D perhaps matches TRBD1 (6 bases). The germline gives CDR1 SQVTM, CDR2 ANQGSEA. CDR3 length: 14 amino acids. The V gene lost 7 bases and the J gene lost 2 bases, with 18 bases spanning the gap. In DNA form, the CDR3 reads TGCAGCGCCGTGAAAGCTAGGGGGACCTACGAGCAGTACTTC. Encoded protein: CSAVKARGTYEQYF.

The chain is built from TRBV9 and TRBJ2-1; TRBD2 agrees at 12 bases. The germline gives CDR1 SGDLS, CDR2 YYNGEE. V lost 0 bases to trimming and J lost 8 bases; unmatched junction nucleotides: 0. This CDR3 is 14 amino acids long. CDR3: CASSVASGRDEQFF. The CDR3 nucleotides read TGTGCCAGCAGCGTAGCTAGCGGGAGGGATGAGCAGTTCTTC.